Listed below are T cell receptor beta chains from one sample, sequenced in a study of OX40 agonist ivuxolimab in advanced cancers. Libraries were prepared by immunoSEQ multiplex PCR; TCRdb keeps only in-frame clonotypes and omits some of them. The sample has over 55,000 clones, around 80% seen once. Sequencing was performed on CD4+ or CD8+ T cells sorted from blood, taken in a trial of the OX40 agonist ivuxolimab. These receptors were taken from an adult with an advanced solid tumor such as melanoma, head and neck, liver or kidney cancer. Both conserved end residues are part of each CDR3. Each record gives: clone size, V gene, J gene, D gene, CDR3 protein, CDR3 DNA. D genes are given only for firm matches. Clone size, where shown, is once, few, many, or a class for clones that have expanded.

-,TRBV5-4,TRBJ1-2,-,CASSSPGPWQGYTF,TGTGCCAGCAGCTCGCCCGGGCCTTGGCAAGGCTACACCTTC
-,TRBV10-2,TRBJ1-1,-,CASSDRRDTEAFF,TGCGCCAGCAGCGACAGGAGGGACACTGAAGCTTTCTTT
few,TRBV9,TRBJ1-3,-,CASSRTSSGNTIYF,TGTGCCAGCTCCCGCACCAGCTCTGGAAACACCATATATTTT
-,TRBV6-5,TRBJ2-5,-,CASLSGETQYF,TGTGCCAGCCTGTCGGGGGAGACCCAGTACTTC
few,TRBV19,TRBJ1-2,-,CASSSWSRFDYGYTF,TGTGCCAGTAGTAGTTGGTCCAGATTCGACTATGGCTACACCTTC
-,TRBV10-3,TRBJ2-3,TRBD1,CAISESGGETDTQYF,TGTGCCATCAGTGAGTCAGGGGGCGAAACAGATACGCAGTATTTT
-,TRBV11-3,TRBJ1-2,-,CASSLEKDSGLWANYGYTF,TGTGCCAGCAGCTTAGAGAAGGACAGTGGTCTCTGGGCTAACTATGGCTACACCTTC
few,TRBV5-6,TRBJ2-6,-,CASTIFSAGFGANVLTF,TGTGCCAGCACCATTTTTTCGGCAGGGTTCGGGGCCAACGTCCTGACTTTC
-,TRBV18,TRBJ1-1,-,CASSPNPGGTEAFF,TGTGCCAGCTCACCAAACCCCGGTGGCACTGAAGCTTTCTTT
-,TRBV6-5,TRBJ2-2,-,CASSYSSHGELFF,TGTGCCAGCAGTTACTCTTCCCACGGGGAGCTGTTTTTT
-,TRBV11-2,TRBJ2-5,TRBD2,CASSLHKGLSGVQETQYF,TGTGCCAGCAGCTTACATAAGGGACTAAGCGGGGTGCAAGAGACCCAGTACTTC
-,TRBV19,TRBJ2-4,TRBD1,CASSFGQGKNIQYF,TGTGCCAGTAGCTTTGGACAGGGGAAAAACATTCAGTACTTC
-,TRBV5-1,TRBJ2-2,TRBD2,CASSSISGGAAGELFF,TGCGCCAGCAGCTCGATAAGCGGGGGGGCCGCCGGGGAGCTGTTTTTT
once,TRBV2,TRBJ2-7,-,CASSLGGQGSYEQYF,TGTGCCAGCAGCCTTGGGGGCCAGGGGAGCTACGAGCAGTACTTC
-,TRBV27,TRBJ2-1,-,CASSLVTVPGLSSYNEQFF,TGTGCCAGCAGTTTAGTTACGGTCCCTGGCTTAAGCTCCTACAATGAGCAGTTCTTC
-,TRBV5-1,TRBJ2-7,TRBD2,CASSSSGAPYEQYF,TGCGCCAGCAGCAGTAGCGGGGCGCCCTACGAGCAGTACTTC
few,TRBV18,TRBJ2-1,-,CASSLGVYNEQFF,TGTGCCAGCTCCCTCGGGGTCTACAATGAGCAGTTCTTC
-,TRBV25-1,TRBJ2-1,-,CASSDPESVNEQFF,TGTGCCAGCAGTGACCCCGAGTCGGTCAATGAGCAGTTCTTC
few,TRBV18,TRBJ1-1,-,CASSPRTQIEAFF,TGTGCCAGCTCACCTAGGACACAGATTGAAGCTTTCTTT
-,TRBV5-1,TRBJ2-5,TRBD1,CASSARQGRGETQYF,TGCGCCAGCAGCGCGCGACAGGGGCGGGGAGAGACCCAGTACTTC
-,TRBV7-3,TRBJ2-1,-,CASSSGPLNEQFF,TGTGCCAGCAGCTCCGGACCCCTCAATGAGCAGTTCTTC
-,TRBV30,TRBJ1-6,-,CAWSREYNSPLHF,TGTGCCTGGAGCAGAGAGTATAATTCACCCCTCCACTTT
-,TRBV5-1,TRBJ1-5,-,CASSLEGQPQHF,TGCGCCAGCAGTCTGGAAGGGCAGCCCCAGCATTTT
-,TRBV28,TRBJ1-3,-,CASNPTRALGWNTIYF,TGTGCCAGCAACCCGACCCGCGCCCTAGGGTGGAACACCATATATTTT
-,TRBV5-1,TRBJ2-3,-,CASSLGIARDTQYF,TGCGCCAGCAGCTTGGGTATAGCGCGGGATACGCAGTATTTT
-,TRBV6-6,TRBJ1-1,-,CASSLGRMNTEAFF,TGTGCCAGCAGTTTGGGTCGGATGAACACTGAAGCTTTCTTT
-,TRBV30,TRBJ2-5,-,CAWSVQGGETQYF,TGTGCCTGGAGTGTCCAGGGGGGAGAGACCCAGTACTTC
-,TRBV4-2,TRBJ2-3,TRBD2,CASTHSGGTDTQYF,TGTGCCAGCACCCATAGCGGGGGAACAGATACGCAGTATTTT
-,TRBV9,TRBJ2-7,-,CASSPDSSYEQYF,TGTGCCAGCTCGCCCGACAGCTCCTACGAGCAGTACTTC